The entry below gives a single T cell receptor (beta chain) sequence along with its context. Its antigen remains unknown. V was clipped by 1 base and J by 8 bases; unmatched bases: 5. The CDR3 is made up of 14 amino acids. CDR1 and CDR2 from the germline V gene are LGHNT and FRNRAP. The treatment was: 10-day PBMC culture with coronavirus spike peptide pools or control peptides (ViraFEST assay). The record originates from a study of vaccination and CD4 T cells after COVID-19. Study context: Overlapping peptides covering the spike proteins of SARS-CoV-2, HCoV-NL63, HCoV-OC43 and HCoV-229E were added to stimulate cells.

Notes on the study in general: Apart from involving relatively few convalescent patients, the work omitted early post-infection timepoints.

The Oncomine TCR Beta short-read assay was what sequenced the DNA obtained from cultured CD4+ T cells. TCRdb analysed the PCR reads with MiXCR anew, one entry per CDR3 protein. Of approximately 13,000 distinct CDR3 sequences in the sample, 29% were seen once. This chain uses TRBV12-5 with TRBJ1-2; TRBD1 agrees at 9 bases. This specimen was CD4+ T cells from blood, cultured in vitro, taken before SARS-CoV-2 vaccination. This clonotype was obtained from a human donor who received a COVID-19 vaccine. CDR3 residues: CASGLGTGGSGYTF. CDR3 bases: TGTGCTAGTGGTTTGGGAACAGGGGGCTCGGGCTACACCTTC.